A selection of T cell receptor beta chains follows, all from one sample in a study of T-cell memory formation after mild COVID-19. MiXCR, applied by TCRdb to the 5' RACE reads, yields one record per CDR3 protein. The sample contains fewer than 40,000 distinct CDR3 sequences, approximately 10% of which appear only once. Sequencing was done on a sample of PBMCs or a T cell subset sorted from them (not recorded which). The receptors were sampled from a man between 18 and 29 years old who had mild COVID-19 (a few samples of this study predate the infection). Cell type and time point are not known. Each CDR3 is given with its conserved first and last residue. A D gene is named only where the DNA matches it firmly. Expanded clones are given a class, and other clones once, few, many or no size at all.

>few|TRBV20-1|16|TRBD2|TRBJ2-2
TGCAGTGCTAAGACTAGCGGGGCTCCGAACACCGGGGAGCTGTTTTTT
CSAKTSGAPNTGELFF
>few|TRBV15|15|.|TRBJ2-3
TGTGCCACCAGCAGAGTTAGCGGTAACACAGATACGCAGTATTTT
CATSRVSGNTDTQYF
>many|TRBV7-2|14|.|TRBJ1-5
TGTGCCAGCAGCTTTACCGGGCCCAATCAGCCCCAGCATTTT
CASSFTGPNQPQHF
>many|TRBV6-1|15|.|TRBJ1-5
TGTGCCAGCAGTGGCCACTGGGACGAAGCCTGGCCCCAGCATTTT
CASSGHWDEAWPQHF
>many|TRBV28|15|TRBD2|TRBJ2-1
TGTGCCAGCAGTTCCGGGACTAGCGGGGCCAATGAGCAGTTCTTC
CASSSGTSGANEQFF
>many|TRBV18|14|.|TRBJ2-7
TGTGCCAGCTCACCAGCTTCCCTGAGGGACGAGCAGTACTTC
CASSPASLRDEQYF
>many|TRBV29-1|12|.|TRBJ1-2
TGCAGCGCGAGACACTCTAACTATGGCTACACCTTC
CSARHSNYGYTF
>many|TRBV10-3|16|TRBD2|TRBJ2-3
TGTGCCGTTCAGGAACCGACTAGCGGGGGGGCAAATACGCAGTATTTT
CAVQEPTSGGANTQYF
>.|TRBV3-2|17|.|TRBJ1-3
TGTGCCAGCAGCCACTTCCAATCCAGGGGCTCTGGAAACACCATATATTTT
CASSHFQSRGSGNTIYF
>many|TRBV9|16|TRBD2|TRBJ2-5
TGTGCCAGCAGCTCCTATAGCGGGGGCCCCGCGGAGACCCAGTACTTC
CASSSYSGGPAETQYF
>many|TRBV20-1|17|.|TRBJ2-1
TGCAGTGCCCAGGAAACGTTTTCTCGGACATTGAACAATGAGCAGTTCTTC
CSAQETFSRTLNNEQFF
>many|TRBV5-1|16|TRBD1|TRBJ2-3
TGCGCCAGCAGCTTGGGAGTGGGACAGCCTACAGATACGCAGTATTTT
CASSLGVGQPTDTQYF
>many|TRBV5-1|15|.|TRBJ2-1
TGCGCCAGCAGCTTGGCCATGGGCACCTACAATGAGCAGTTCTTC
CASSLAMGTYNEQFF
>many|TRBV10-2|14|TRBD1|TRBJ1-5
TGCGCCAGCAGTGTAGGGGGCGTCAATCAGCCCCAGCATTTT
CASSVGGVNQPQHF
>many|TRBV25-1|14|TRBD2|TRBJ2-5
TGTGCCAGCAGTGAGGCGGGGAGGGAAGAGACCCAGTACTTC
CASSEAGREETQYF
>many|TRBV6-5|15|.|TRBJ1-4
TGTGCCAGCAGTTACTCAAGGGTATCAAATGAAAAACTGTTTTTT
CASSYSRVSNEKLFF
>many|TRBV6-2/TRBV6-3|11|.|TRBJ1-6
TGTGCCAGCGGTCCCGGGTCACCCCTCCACTTT
CASGPGSPLHF
>few|TRBV20-1|14|.|TRBJ1-5
TGCAGTGCTAGAGCCGGGTCGAGCAATCAGCCCCAGCATTTT
CSARAGSSNQPQHF
>many|TRBV6-1|12|.|TRBJ1-6
TGTGCCAGCAGTGAAACAGGCTCACCCCTCCACTTT
CASSETGSPLHF
>many|TRBV5-1|16|TRBD1|TRBJ2-3
TGCGCCAGCAGCTCGGGGACAGGTTCTAGCACAGATACGCAGTATTTT
CASSSGTGSSTDTQYF
>once|TRBV13|12|.|TRBJ2-7
TGTGCCAGCAGCCTTCACGGCGGCGAGCAGTACTTC
CASSLHGGEQYF
>few|TRBV3-1|18|.|TRBJ1-2
TGTGCCAGCAGTCGATCCCCCAAAACAGGGTCGGCTAACTATGGCTACACCTTC
CASSRSPKTGSANYGYTF
>.|TRBV5-1|15|TRBD1|TRBJ2-7
TGCGCCAGCAGCTTGATGGGACAGCGCTCCTACGAGCAGTACTTC
CASSLMGQRSYEQYF
>many|TRBV19|13|.|TRBJ1-2
TGTGCCAGTAACAGGGACCTTAACTATGGCTACACCTTC
CASNRDLNYGYTF